The rows below give T cell receptor beta chains drawn from one sample of a study of pediatric ulcerative colitis. Assay used: immunoSEQ multiplex PCR; TCRdb lists only in-frame clones, some missing. The table records roughly 23,000 clones, roughly two thirds of them present only once. The sequencing input was gut tissue. The receptors derive from a boy aged 10-17 years with severe ulcerative colitis. The CDR3 runs from the conserved cysteine through the conserved F or W. The D gene is left open where the match is weak. Expanded clones get a size class; other rows say once, few or many, or leave the size out.

D gene: TRBD1
clone size: .
V gene: TRBV2
J gene: TRBJ2-1
CDR3 DNA: TGTGCCAGCAGGTTGGAGACAGGGCCCAATGAGCAGTTCTTC
CDR3 protein: CASRLETGPNEQFF

D gene: .
clone size: few
V gene: TRBV9
J gene: TRBJ2-1
CDR3 DNA: TGTGCCAGCAGCCCCGGCGGCTTCCCGAATGAGCAGTTCTTC
CDR3 protein: CASSPGGFPNEQFF

D gene: TRBD2
clone size: once
V gene: TRBV2
J gene: TRBJ2-1
CDR3 DNA: TGTGCCAGCAGGGTTGGTAGCGGGATATACAATGAGCAGTTCTTC
CDR3 protein: CASRVGSGIYNEQFF

D gene: .
clone size: .
V gene: TRBV2
J gene: TRBJ2-1
CDR3 DNA: TGTGCCAGCAGACCTTATAGCGGCTCCTACAATGAGCAGTTCTTC
CDR3 protein: CASRPYSGSYNEQFF

D gene: .
clone size: .
V gene: TRBV6-5
J gene: TRBJ1-5
CDR3 DNA: TGTGCCAGCAGTTTTATAAGGCAGCCCCAGCATTTT
CDR3 protein: CASSFIRQPQHF

D gene: .
clone size: .
V gene: TRBV14
J gene: TRBJ2-5
CDR3 DNA: TGTGCCAGCAGCCAAGTAGGGGGATGGGAGACCCAGTACTTC
CDR3 protein: CASSQVGGWETQYF

D gene: TRBD1
clone size: .
V gene: TRBV9
J gene: TRBJ2-7
CDR3 DNA: TGTGCCAGCAGCCCGGGACAGGGGCCTTACGAGCAGTACTTC
CDR3 protein: CASSPGQGPYEQYF

D gene: TRBD1
clone size: .
V gene: TRBV5-1
J gene: TRBJ2-2
CDR3 DNA: TGCGCCAGCAGCTTGAGACAGGGGGGCACCGGGGAGCTGTTTTTT
CDR3 protein: CASSLRQGGTGELFF

D gene: .
clone size: .
V gene: TRBV29-1
J gene: TRBJ2-7
CDR3 DNA: TGCAGCGTTGCCCAGGGGAACGAGCAGTACTTC
CDR3 protein: CSVAQGNEQYF

D gene: .
clone size: .
V gene: TRBV5-1
J gene: TRBJ1-2
CDR3 DNA: TGCGCCAGCAGCTTGGCCGGGGTCAAGTCTTACGGCTACACCTTC
CDR3 protein: CASSLAGVKSYGYTF

D gene: .
clone size: .
V gene: TRBV6-5
J gene: TRBJ1-2
CDR3 DNA: TGTGCCAGCAGTTACTCAGGGGGACCTAACTATGGCTACACCTTC
CDR3 protein: CASSYSGGPNYGYTF

D gene: TRBD2
clone size: .
V gene: TRBV10-3
J gene: TRBJ2-2
CDR3 DNA: TGTGCCGTCGGGACTAGCGGTTCCGGGGAGCTGTTTTTT
CDR3 protein: CAVGTSGSGELFF

D gene: .
clone size: once
V gene: TRBV7-6
J gene: TRBJ2-1
CDR3 DNA: TGTGCCAGCAGCTTAGTCAGGAGCTCCTACAATGAGCAGTTCTTC
CDR3 protein: CASSLVRSSYNEQFF

D gene: TRBD1
clone size: .
V gene: TRBV6-4
J gene: TRBJ1-6
CDR3 DNA: TGTGCCAGCAGTCACCAGGGGGGTAGGGGCACCTATAATTCACCCCTCCACTTT
CDR3 protein: CASSHQGGRGTYNSPLHF

D gene: TRBD2
clone size: .
V gene: TRBV11-2
J gene: TRBJ2-2
CDR3 DNA: TGTGCCAGCAGGGGACTAGCGGGGGCCCAACAAGTCAACACCGGGGAGCTGTTTTTT
CDR3 protein: CASRGLAGAQQVNTGELFF

D gene: .
clone size: .
V gene: TRBV5-1
J gene: TRBJ2-7
CDR3 DNA: TGCGCCAGCAGCTTGGACAGCGAAAAGTACGAGCAGTACTTC
CDR3 protein: CASSLDSEKYEQYF

D gene: .
clone size: .
V gene: TRBV23-1
J gene: TRBJ2-7
CDR3 DNA: TGCGCCAGCCGGCCTGAGAGCTACGAGCAGTACTTC
CDR3 protein: CASRPESYEQYF

D gene: .
clone size: .
V gene: TRBV7-9
J gene: TRBJ2-7
CDR3 DNA: TGTGCCAGCAGCTTGTCTCCTCCGGCAGTCTACGAGCAGTACTTC
CDR3 protein: CASSLSPPAVYEQYF

D gene: .
clone size: .
V gene: TRBV4-3
J gene: TRBJ1-5
CDR3 DNA: TGCGCCAGCAGCCAAGTAGGGGGATCTAGCAATCAGCCCCAGCATTTT
CDR3 protein: CASSQVGGSSNQPQHF

D gene: .
clone size: .
V gene: TRBV2
J gene: TRBJ2-5
CDR3 DNA: TGTGCCAGCAGTTACTCAGGGCGAGAGACCCAGTACTTC
CDR3 protein: CASSYSGRETQYF

D gene: TRBD2
clone size: few
V gene: TRBV7-2
J gene: TRBJ2-3
CDR3 DNA: TGTGCCAGCAGCTACTTTACTAGCGGGGGGGAACGCACAGATACGCAGTATTTT
CDR3 protein: CASSYFTSGGERTDTQYF

D gene: TRBD2
clone size: few
V gene: TRBV5-1
J gene: TRBJ2-5
CDR3 DNA: TGCGCCAGCAGCCCTCGGACTAGCGGGGCTCTCCAAGAGACCCAGTACTTC
CDR3 protein: CASSPRTSGALQETQYF

D gene: TRBD1
clone size: .
V gene: TRBV30
J gene: TRBJ1-5
CDR3 DNA: TGTGCCTGGAGTCGGACAGGGGGCGCGAAGCAGCCCCAGCATTTT
CDR3 protein: CAWSRTGGAKQPQHF

D gene: .
clone size: .
V gene: TRBV23-1
J gene: TRBJ1-4
CDR3 DNA: TGCGCCAGCCCCAGGGGCGGGGGTGAAAAACTGTTTTTT
CDR3 protein: CASPRGGGEKLFF

D gene: .
clone size: few
V gene: TRBV6-5
J gene: TRBJ1-2
CDR3 DNA: TGTGCCAGCAGTTCCCCAGGGGCGGGTGTATATGGCTACACCTTC
CDR3 protein: CASSSPGAGVYGYTF

D gene: .
clone size: .
V gene: TRBV5-1
J gene: TRBJ1-1
CDR3 DNA: TGCGCCAGCAGCGGGGGACAGAACACTGAAGCTTTCTTT
CDR3 protein: CASSGGQNTEAFF

D gene: .
clone size: .
V gene: TRBV5-5
J gene: TRBJ1-3
CDR3 DNA: TGTGCCAGCAGCTTTGCCCAGTTAGGGGACACCATATATTTT
CDR3 protein: CASSFAQLGDTIYF

D gene: .
clone size: medium-sized
V gene: TRBV7-8
J gene: TRBJ2-7
CDR3 DNA: TGTGCCAGCAGCTTAGTGGCAGGGATGGTCTACGAGCAGTACTTC
CDR3 protein: CASSLVAGMVYEQYF

D gene: .
clone size: few
V gene: TRBV5-6
J gene: TRBJ1-2
CDR3 DNA: TGTGCCAGCAGCTTTCGGAGTCGGCAGAACCTTTATGGCTACACCTTC
CDR3 protein: CASSFRSRQNLYGYTF

D gene: TRBD2
clone size: .
V gene: TRBV10-3
J gene: TRBJ2-7
CDR3 DNA: TGTGCCATCAGTGATAAGCGGGGGGCCACTTCCAACTACGAGCAGTACTTC
CDR3 protein: CAISDKRGATSNYEQYF

D gene: .
clone size: .
V gene: TRBV19
J gene: TRBJ1-5
CDR3 DNA: TGTGCCAGTAGTATCCGGGACACCCGGAATCAGCCCCAGCATTTT
CDR3 protein: CASSIRDTRNQPQHF

D gene: .
clone size: .
V gene: TRBV6-5
J gene: TRBJ2-5
CDR3 DNA: TGTGCCAGCACCACAGGTGATCAAGAGACCCAGTACTTC
CDR3 protein: CASTTGDQETQYF

D gene: TRBD2
clone size: once
V gene: TRBV7-6
J gene: TRBJ2-3
CDR3 DNA: TGTGCCAGCAGCAAACGACTAGCGGGGGGCATAGATACGCAGTATTTT
CDR3 protein: CASSKRLAGGIDTQYF

D gene: .
clone size: .
V gene: TRBV30
J gene: TRBJ1-3
CDR3 DNA: TGTGCCTGGAGTAGGAGTTACGCTGCCGCTGGAAACACCATATATTTT
CDR3 protein: CAWSRSYAAAGNTIYF

D gene: TRBD2
clone size: once
V gene: TRBV29-1
J gene: TRBJ2-7
CDR3 DNA: TGCAGCGTTGAAACTGAGTCGGGGGGATACGAGCAGTACTTC
CDR3 protein: CSVETESGGYEQYF

D gene: .
clone size: .
V gene: TRBV5-1
J gene: TRBJ2-1
CDR3 DNA: TGCGCCAGCAGAATGGGGACGGTATCCTACAATGAGCAGTTCTTC
CDR3 protein: CASRMGTVSYNEQFF

D gene: .
clone size: medium-sized
V gene: TRBV2
J gene: TRBJ1-5
CDR3 DNA: TGTGCCAGCAGTGAAGCATCCAGTAGCAATCAGCCCCAGCATTTT
CDR3 protein: CASSEASSSNQPQHF

D gene: TRBD1
clone size: once
V gene: TRBV10-2
J gene: TRBJ2-7
CDR3 DNA: TGCGCCAGCGTTGGGACAGGCGGCGACGAGCAGTACTTC
CDR3 protein: CASVGTGGDEQYF

D gene: .
clone size: .
V gene: TRBV27
J gene: TRBJ2-5
CDR3 DNA: TGTGCCACCGGGTCCCTCGGGACCCAGTACTTC
CDR3 protein: CATGSLGTQYF

D gene: .
clone size: .
V gene: TRBV30
J gene: TRBJ1-3
CDR3 DNA: TGTGCCTGGAGTGTACTGGGGAGAGGGTCCTCTGGAAACACCATATATTTT
CDR3 protein: CAWSVLGRGSSGNTIYF

D gene: .
clone size: medium-sized
V gene: TRBV10-1
J gene: TRBJ1-1
CDR3 DNA: TGCGCCAGCAGTGTGTCCAGGGCCACTGAAGCTTTCTTT
CDR3 protein: CASSVSRATEAFF

D gene: TRBD1
clone size: .
V gene: TRBV5-4
J gene: TRBJ1-2
CDR3 DNA: TGTGCCAGCAGCTTGGCAGGGGGCTTTGGCTACACCTTC
CDR3 protein: CASSLAGGFGYTF

D gene: .
clone size: few
V gene: TRBV28
J gene: TRBJ1-6
CDR3 DNA: TGTGCCAGCGGAGACGGGGTAAATTCACCCCTCCACTTT
CDR3 protein: CASGDGVNSPLHF

D gene: TRBD2
clone size: .
V gene: TRBV5-4
J gene: TRBJ2-4
CDR3 DNA: TGTGCCAGCAGCTTGTCGTCGGGGGGGCGAGACATTCAGTACTTC
CDR3 protein: CASSLSSGGRDIQYF

D gene: TRBD2
clone size: .
V gene: TRBV5-1
J gene: TRBJ2-7
CDR3 DNA: TGCGCCAGCAGCCTAAAAGCGGGGGACACCTACGAGCAGTACTTC
CDR3 protein: CASSLKAGDTYEQYF

D gene: .
clone size: .
V gene: TRBV5-6
J gene: TRBJ1-2
CDR3 DNA: TGTGCCAGCAACATCCGGAGGCTGGCTAACTATGGCTACACCTTC
CDR3 protein: CASNIRRLANYGYTF

D gene: TRBD2
clone size: .
V gene: TRBV2
J gene: TRBJ2-1
CDR3 DNA: TGTGCCGGTCGAAGCGGGAGGGACTACAATGAGCAGTTCTTC
CDR3 protein: CAGRSGRDYNEQFF

D gene: .
clone size: .
V gene: TRBV5-1
J gene: TRBJ1-2
CDR3 DNA: TGCGCCCGCGGGGGCTACACCTTC
CDR3 protein: CARGGYTF

D gene: .
clone size: .
V gene: TRBV4-1
J gene: TRBJ2-5
CDR3 DNA: TGCGCCAGCAGCCAAGTTGAGTCCAACCGAGAGACCCAGTACTTC
CDR3 protein: CASSQVESNRETQYF

D gene: .
clone size: .
V gene: TRBV2
J gene: TRBJ1-2
CDR3 DNA: TGTGCCAGCAGTCCTATGGACAGATTGTCCTTCGGCTACACCTTC
CDR3 protein: CASSPMDRLSFGYTF

D gene: .
clone size: once
V gene: TRBV5-1
J gene: TRBJ1-2
CDR3 DNA: TGCGCCAGTGGAGAGACAGGCCCTAACTATGGCTACACCTTC
CDR3 protein: CASGETGPNYGYTF

D gene: .
clone size: .
V gene: TRBV11-2
J gene: TRBJ2-3
CDR3 DNA: TGTGCCAGCAGCTTAAATGACAACCCGAGCACAGATACGCAGTATTTT
CDR3 protein: CASSLNDNPSTDTQYF

D gene: TRBD1
clone size: .
V gene: TRBV6-1
J gene: TRBJ1-5
CDR3 DNA: TGTGCCAGCCTCTATATGGACAGGGCGAATCAGCCCCAGCATTTT
CDR3 protein: CASLYMDRANQPQHF

D gene: .
clone size: few
V gene: TRBV10-3
J gene: TRBJ1-1
CDR3 DNA: TGTGCCTCTCAACAGGGCATGAACACTGAAGCTTTCTTT
CDR3 protein: CASQQGMNTEAFF

D gene: .
clone size: .
V gene: TRBV25-1
J gene: TRBJ2-5
CDR3 DNA: TGTGCCAGCAGTCTATCCGCCCTGGGACCGCGGGGGACCCAGTACTTC
CDR3 protein: CASSLSALGPRGTQYF

D gene: .
clone size: .
V gene: TRBV9
J gene: TRBJ2-1
CDR3 DNA: TGTGCCAGCAGCACCTCAGGGAACCGCTACAATGAGCAGTTCTTC
CDR3 protein: CASSTSGNRYNEQFF

D gene: .
clone size: .
V gene: TRBV20-1
J gene: TRBJ1-2
CDR3 DNA: TGCAGTGCTAGCAAAGGCTACACCTTC
CDR3 protein: CSASKGYTF

D gene: TRBD1
clone size: .
V gene: TRBV2
J gene: TRBJ2-7
CDR3 DNA: TGTGCCAGCAGTTATGGGACAGGGGGCCTTGACGAGCAGTACTTC
CDR3 protein: CASSYGTGGLDEQYF

D gene: .
clone size: few
V gene: TRBV18
J gene: TRBJ1-1
CDR3 DNA: TGTGCCAGCTCGCTTCACGGGGGCGGGATGAACACTGAAGCTTTCTTT
CDR3 protein: CASSLHGGGMNTEAFF